A single T cell receptor beta chain is shown here with its context. Its specificity is not known. The data stem from a study of radiotherapy plus CTLA-4 blockade in lung cancer. Turning to the study itself: Overall, roughly 17% of patients showed an objective response, while about 31% attained disease control.

Clones were sequenced by immunoSEQ multiplex PCR, and TCRdb holds only the in-frame ones, with some missing. The data contain 85,000 to 120,000 clones, about 85% of them seen just once; the ten biggest clones take up under 3%. Study results and caveats: Early clonal dynamics of blood T cells, together with interferon-beta, were reported as the best response predictor.

Germline CDR1 is LGHNA and CDR2 is YNFKEQ. The CDR3 has 13 residues. Trimming shortened V by 6 bases and J by 3 bases, and 10 bases separated the two germline ends. This specimen was peripheral blood, taken from a patient treated with radiotherapy plus ipilimumab. The source is a human donor with non-small cell lung cancer that progressed on radiotherapy plus ipilimumab. Some clones in this sample may be carry-over from other donors' samples. The chain carries TRBV4-2 and TRBJ2-3; TRBD1 is a possible D gene (5 bases). The CDR3, as DNA: TGTGCCAGCAGGGCACAGGTTACAGATACGCAGTATTTT. Its translation is CASRAQVTDTQYF.